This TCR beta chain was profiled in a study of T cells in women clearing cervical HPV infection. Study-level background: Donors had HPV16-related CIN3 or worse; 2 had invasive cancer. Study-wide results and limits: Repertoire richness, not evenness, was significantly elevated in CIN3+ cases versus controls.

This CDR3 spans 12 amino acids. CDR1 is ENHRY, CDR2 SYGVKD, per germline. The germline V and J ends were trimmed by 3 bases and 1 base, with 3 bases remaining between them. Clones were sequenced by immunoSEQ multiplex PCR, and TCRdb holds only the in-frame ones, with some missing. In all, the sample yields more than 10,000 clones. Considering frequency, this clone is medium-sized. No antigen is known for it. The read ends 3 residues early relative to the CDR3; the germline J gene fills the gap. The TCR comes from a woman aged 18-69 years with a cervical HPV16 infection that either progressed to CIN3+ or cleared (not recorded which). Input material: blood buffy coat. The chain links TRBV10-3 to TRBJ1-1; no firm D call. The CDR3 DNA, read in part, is TGTGCCATCAGTGACTGGAACACTGAA. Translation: CAISDWNTE. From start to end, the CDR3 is CAISDWNTEAFF.